A single TCR beta chain is shown here with its context. No antigen is known for it. CDR3 length: 16 residues. Germline V gene data show CDR1 as SGHRS and CDR2 as YFSETQ. V gave up 4 bases and J gave up 4 bases; unmatched junction bases: 10. Time point of the sample: week 23, last vaccination. Every vaccine dose comprised 300 ug of mutant IDH1 20-mer peptide plus topical imiquimod. This specimen belongs to a study of a mutant IDH1 vaccine in newly diagnosed glioma. Overall study context: Vaccinations, eight in total, occurred in weeks 1, 3, 5, 7, 11, 15, 19, 23. Sex among treated patients split about 62% male, roughly 38% female; mean age was approximately 41 years. General observations from the study: Among all patients, vaccine-induced immune responses occurred in over 80%. Pseudoprogression appeared unlinked to shifts in leading peripheral T cell clonotypes.

The table came from immunoSEQ multiplex PCR; TCRdb's copy has only in-frame clones and leaves some out. The sample lists about 55,000 clones; about 80% were seen once. The genes are TRBV5-1 and TRBJ2-5; 10 bases match TRBD1. The origin of this receptor is a man between 35 and 55 years old with glioma. The source was PBMCs, collected from a glioma patient whose treatment included an IDH1 peptide vaccine. The CDR3 protein is CASSQGQGTSPETQYF. The DNA of the CDR3 is TGCGCCAGCAGCCAGGGACAGGGGACCTCGCCAGAGACCCAGTACTTC.